This note documents a single TCR beta chain sequence. The source of the sample is a study of OX40 agonist ivuxolimab in advanced cancers. The CDR3 spans 15 residues. V lost 2 bases to trimming and J lost 2 bases; unmatched junction nucleotides: 4. Germline CDR1 SGHTA, CDR2 FQGNSA. TCRdb's table, derived via immunoSEQ multiplex PCR, lists solely in-frame clones and lacks some. There are about 100,000 clones in the sample; 70% to 90% occur only once, and roughly 0.15% lies in the top ten. The receptor was isolated from an adult with an advanced solid tumor such as melanoma, head and neck, liver or kidney cancer. The chain links TRBV7-2 to TRBJ2-3, with TRBD1 identical over 7 bases. Here the sequenced sample was CD4+ or CD8+ T cells sorted from blood, taken in a trial of the OX40 agonist ivuxolimab. CDR3 bases: TGTGCCAGCAGCTTAACCAGGGGGTCCACAGATACGCAGTATTTT. Residues: CASSLTRGSTDTQYF.